The rows below give T cell receptor beta chains drawn from one sample of a study of T cell changes during pregnancy in multiple sclerosis. Data came from immunoSEQ multiplex PCR; TCRdb stores just in-frame clones and leaves some out. In the table there are over 35,000 clones, about 90% of which are singletons. The source was CD4+ T cells from peripheral blood mononuclear cells, collected in the second trimester of pregnancy. Source of these receptors: a female donor with multiple sclerosis, enrolled in a pregnancy study. The CDR3 runs from the conserved cysteine through the conserved F or W. A D gene is named only where the DNA matches it firmly.

J gene	D gene	V gene	CDR3 DNA	CDR3 protein
TRBJ2-1	TRBD2	TRBV28	TGTGCCAGCAGTTCGAGGACTAGCGGTACCTACAATGAGCAGTTCTTC	CASSSRTSGTYNEQFF
TRBJ2-3	TRBD1	TRBV7-2	TGTGCCAGCAGCTTAGGGACAGGGGGCGCGGATACGCAGTATTTT	CASSLGTGGADTQYF
TRBJ2-2	TRBD1	TRBV9	TGTGCCAGCAGCGTAATAGGGACAGGGACCGGGGAGCTGTTTTTT	CASSVIGTGTGELFF
TRBJ1-1	TRBD1	TRBV10-3	TGTGCCATCAGGGCGACAGGGGGGAACACTGAAGCTTTCTTT	CAIRATGGNTEAFF
TRBJ1-3	TRBD1	TRBV19	TGTGCCAGTAGTATGACAGGGCAATCTGGAAACACCATATATTTT	CASSMTGQSGNTIYF
TRBJ1-1	TRBD1	TRBV6-5	TGTGCCAGCAGTTACTCGACAGGGGTGAACACTGAAGCTTTCTTT	CASSYSTGVNTEAFF
TRBJ1-1	TRBD1	TRBV18	TGTGCCAGCTCATCACTCGGACAGGGCCCTGAAGCTTTCTTT	CASSSLGQGPEAFF
TRBJ1-2	-	TRBV11-2	TGTGCCAGCAGCTTATTCGGGGGACTCTATGGCTACACCTTC	CASSLFGGLYGYTF
TRBJ2-3	TRBD2	TRBV2	TGTGCCAGCAGTGAAGCGACTAGCGGGATGACAGATACGCAGTATTTT	CASSEATSGMTDTQYF
TRBJ2-1	TRBD2	TRBV5-1	TGCGCCAGCAGCTTGCGGGAGGGAAATGAGCAGTTCTTC	CASSLREGNEQFF
TRBJ2-5	-	TRBV18	TGTGCCAGCTCACCACCGATTAGCCAAGAGACCCAGTACTTC	CASSPPISQETQYF